The entry that follows covers one T cell receptor beta chain sequence. The conserved phenylalanine or tryptophan is not found at the CDR3 terminus, so this likely reflects a read error. TCR beta cDNA was reverse-transcribed from around 0.55 ug of total RNA. The reaction used a constant-region primer and ProtoScript II reverse transcriptase. A slightly modified ARM-PCR protocol with three nested multiplex PCR rounds produced these TCR beta libraries. Each of the first two PCR rounds ran approximately 11 cycles with TRBV1-TRBV30 forward and C-beta reverse primers. TCRdb re-called the multiplex PCR reads with MiXCR, one entry per CDR3 protein. The sample gives roughly 120,000 distinct CDR3 sequences, approximately 71% of which show up once; 8.1% is in the top ten. Co-extracting RNA and DNA was done with about 17-31 mg of unsorted bulk tissue as input. Patients were treatment-naive with chronic HBV infection.

Germline loops: CDR1 SGHAT, CDR2 FQNNGV. The CDR3 has 13 residues. The data are from a study of tumor-infiltrating lymphocytes in primary liver carcinoma. Across the study: These patients were men and women whose ages were 30 to 69 years. Tumors measured 4.2 to 10 cm and were stage T1-T3 N0M0.

The clonotype was recovered from an older woman with primary liver carcinoma and hepatitis B virus infection. The sample was tumor-adjacent normal liver tissue. The V and J genes are TRBV11-2 and TRBJ2-1, with TRBD2 matching 9 bases. The CDR3 sequence is CDSSSGRHNEQFI. CDR3 sequence (DNA): TGTGACAGCAGCAGCGGGAGGCACAATGAGCAGTTCATC.